This T cell receptor beta chain was recovered during a study of chemoradiotherapy in HPV16-positive cancers. This CDR3 has 15 residues. The repertoire was sequenced with immunoSEQ multiplex PCR; TCRdb's copy has only in-frame clones and lacks some. The sample shows 1,500 to 2,500 clones, approximately 87% of them seen only once. Sequencing used tumor tissue, obtained from a patient who underwent chemoradiotherapy. This sequence originates from a human donor with HPV-associated anogenital cancer. The V call is TRBV21-1, the J call TRBJ1-5. TRBV21-1 counts as a pseudogene. In DNA form, the CDR3 reads TGTGCCAGCAGCGCAATCCGGGTGTGGGGTCAGCCCCAGCATTTT. This encodes CASSAIRVWGQPQHF.